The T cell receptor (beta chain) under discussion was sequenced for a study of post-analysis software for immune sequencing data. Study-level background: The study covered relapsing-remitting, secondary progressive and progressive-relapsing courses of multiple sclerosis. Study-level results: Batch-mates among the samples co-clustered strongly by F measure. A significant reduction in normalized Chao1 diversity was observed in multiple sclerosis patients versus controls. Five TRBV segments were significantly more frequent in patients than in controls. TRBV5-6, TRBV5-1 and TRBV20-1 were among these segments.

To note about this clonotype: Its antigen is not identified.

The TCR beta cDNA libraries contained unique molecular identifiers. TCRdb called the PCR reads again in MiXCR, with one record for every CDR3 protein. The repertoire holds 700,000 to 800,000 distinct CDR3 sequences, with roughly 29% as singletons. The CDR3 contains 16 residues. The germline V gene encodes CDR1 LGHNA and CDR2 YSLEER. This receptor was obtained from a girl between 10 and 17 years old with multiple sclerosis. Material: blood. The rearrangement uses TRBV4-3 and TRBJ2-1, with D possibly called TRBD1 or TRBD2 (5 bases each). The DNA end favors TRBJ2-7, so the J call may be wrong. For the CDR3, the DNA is TGCGCCAGCAGCCAAGATCTTAGAGGGGCCCTCAATGAGCAGTACTTC. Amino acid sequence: CASSQDLRGALNEQYF.